Listed below are T cell receptor beta chains from one sample, sequenced in a study of blood T cell repertoires in COVID-19. Sequencing was performed with immunoSEQ multiplex PCR; in TCRdb, only in-frame clones are kept and a portion is missing. The sample contains some 200,000 clones, around 84% of which appear only once. Sequencing was carried out using peripheral blood. The origin of the receptors is a woman aged 80 or older with COVID-19, enrolled during active disease. The CDR3 runs from the conserved cysteine through the conserved F or W. Fields, in order: clone size, V gene, J gene, D gene, CDR3 DNA, CDR3 protein. The D gene is left open where the match is weak. Not all rows give a size; the values are once, few, many and, for expanded clones, a class.

.	TRBV5-6	TRBJ2-2	.	TGTGCCAGCACTCCCCCGGGGTCTCCGAACACCGGGGAGCTGTTTTTT	CASTPPGSPNTGELFF
.	TRBV10-3	TRBJ2-1	TRBD1	TGTGCCATCAACGGACAGGGATCCTACAATGAGCAGTTCTTC	CAINGQGSYNEQFF
.	TRBV24-1	TRBJ1-1	.	TGTGCCACCAGTCCTCGCGGGGGGCGAGGGAACACTGAAGCTTTCTTT	CATSPRGGRGNTEAFF
.	TRBV6-1	TRBJ2-3	.	TGTGCCAGCAGTGAAGGACAGGCACCCACAGATACGCAGTATTTT	CASSEGQAPTDTQYF
.	TRBV29-1	TRBJ1-1	.	TGCAGCGTTGAAGGCTCCTACCGGGCTTTCTTT	CSVEGSYRAFF
.	TRBV28	TRBJ2-1	TRBD2	TGTGCCAGCAGTTTACGACTAGCGGGGGACAATGAGCAGTTCTTC	CASSLRLAGDNEQFF
.	TRBV2	TRBJ1-4	TRBD1	TGTGCCAGCCACCGGGACAGGGGTGAAAAACTGTTTTTT	CASHRDRGEKLFF
.	TRBV19	TRBJ1-5	.	TGTGCCAGTAGCGTGAACAGTAATAGCAATCAGCCCCAGCATTTT	CASSVNSNSNQPQHF
.	TRBV29-1	TRBJ1-2	TRBD1	TGCAGTTCAACAGGGGCTAACTATGGCTACACCTTC	CSSTGANYGYTF
.	TRBV7-6	TRBJ2-5	TRBD2	TGTGCCAGCAGCTTAGCCGGGGGGGCCGCGGAGACCCAGTACTTC	CASSLAGGAAETQYF
.	TRBV4-3	TRBJ2-2	.	TGCGCCAGCAGCCAAGAAACAGGCCCGGACACCGGGGAGCTGTTTTTT	CASSQETGPDTGELFF
.	TRBV19	TRBJ2-4	.	TGTGCCAGTAGTGAGGGGGGGTCAGCCAAAAACATTCAGTACTTC	CASSEGGSAKNIQYF
.	TRBV7-3	TRBJ1-6	TRBD1	TGTGCCAGCAGCCGACAGGGTCCTCCCTATAATTCACCCCTCCACTTT	CASSRQGPPYNSPLHF
.	TRBV6-5	TRBJ1-1	TRBD1	TGTGCCAGCAGTTACTCCGGGACAGGGTGGAACACTGAAGCTTTCTTT	CASSYSGTGWNTEAFF
few	TRBV2	TRBJ2-3	.	TGTGCCAGCAGTAGCCTACAGGGTGGTAGACATACGCAGTATTTT	CASSSLQGGRHTQYF
.	TRBV7-8	TRBJ2-5	.	TGTGCCAGCAGCTTAGCGCGCAGCGACCCAGGGGAGACCCAGTACTTC	CASSLARSDPGETQYF
.	TRBV4-1	TRBJ1-3	.	TGCGCCAGCAGCCCCCTTGGGGGAGGAGCTGGAAACACCATATATTTT	CASSPLGGGAGNTIYF
.	TRBV19	TRBJ1-2	.	TGTGCCAGTAGTAGACAGATAGCTAACTATGGCTACACCTTC	CASSRQIANYGYTF
.	TRBV3-1/TRBV3-2	TRBJ1-6	.	TGTGCCAGCAGCCAACGAGTGAATTCACCCCTCCACTTT	CASSQRVNSPLHF
.	TRBV6-5	TRBJ1-4	.	TGTGCCAGCAGTTACCGGGCGCCAGGGAATGAAAAACTGTTTTTT	CASSYRAPGNEKLFF
.	TRBV7-2	TRBJ1-2	.	TGTGCCAGCAGCTTAGGGACCGTAGCAGGGGCCTCGCTCAGCGGCTACACCTTC	CASSLGTVAGASLSGYTF
.	TRBV7-2	TRBJ2-1	TRBD2	TGTGCCAGCACCCTTAGCGGGGGAACCTACAATGAGCAGTTCTTC	CASTLSGGTYNEQFF
.	TRBV7-3	TRBJ2-2	.	TGTGCCAGCAGCCCCCATGGGTTAAATTGGGGGCCGGGCGCCGGGGAGCTGTTTTTT	CASSPHGLNWGPGAGELFF
.	TRBV15	TRBJ1-4	.	TGTGCCACCAGCCCGGTTCGGGGGGGGGCTACAACAACTAATGAAAAACTGTTTTTT	CATSPVRGGATTTNEKLFF
.	TRBV6-1	TRBJ1-2	.	TGTGCCAGCAGTGAAGTCATGACAGGCTACTATGGCTACACCTTC	CASSEVMTGYYGYTF
.	TRBV10-3	TRBJ1-2	.	TGTGCCATCAGCGCCGGGGACTATGGCTACACCTTC	CAISAGDYGYTF
once	TRBV2	TRBJ1-5	.	TGTGCCAGCAGTGCCCAAGGGGGTAGCAATCAGCCCCAGCATTTT	CASSAQGGSNQPQHF
.	TRBV18	TRBJ1-4	.	TGTGCCAGCTCACCCGTATTGGAGGAAAAACTGTTTTTT	CASSPVLEEKLFF
few	TRBV11-2	TRBJ1-2	.	TGTGCCAGCAGCTTAACGGTTTTCTATGGCTACACCTTC	CASSLTVFYGYTF
.	TRBV7-9	TRBJ2-5	.	TGTGCCAGCAGCTTCGCCGGGACAAAACAAGAGACCCAGTACTTC	CASSFAGTKQETQYF
.	TRBV5-1	TRBJ1-2	TRBD1	TGCGCCAGCAGCTTGGAGGGGGCCCATGGCTACACCTTC	CASSLEGAHGYTF
.	TRBV5-5	TRBJ2-7	TRBD2	TGTGCCAGCAGCTTTACGGGAGGGTCCACCTACGAGCAGTACTTC	CASSFTGGSTYEQYF
.	TRBV5-1	TRBJ1-3	.	TGCGCCAGCAGCTTGGCCACGGGGGTGAGCTCTGGAAACACCATATATTTT	CASSLATGVSSGNTIYF
.	TRBV2	TRBJ2-2	TRBD1	TGTGCCACCACCGGGACAGGGAACACCGGGGAGCTGTTTTTT	CATTGTGNTGELFF
.	TRBV11-3	TRBJ2-2	.	TGTGCCAGCAGCTTAAGCGGTTCGGCCACCGGGGAGCTGTTTTTT	CASSLSGSATGELFF
once	TRBV7-2	TRBJ1-2	.	TGTGCCAGCAGCCTGGGCCAAATCTATGGCTACACCTTC	CASSLGQIYGYTF
.	TRBV5-1	TRBJ2-3	TRBD2	TGCGCCAGCAGCTTGAGCGCTAGCGGGGGAGCAGATACGCAGTATTTT	CASSLSASGGADTQYF
.	TRBV7-9	TRBJ1-1	TRBD1	TGTGCCAGCAGCCCCGGGACAGGCTGGGTGGGCACTGAAGCTTTCTTT	CASSPGTGWVGTEAFF
.	TRBV5-1	TRBJ1-1	TRBD1	TGCGCCAGCAGCTTCCGGACAGGGGGAGATTGGTTGGGCGCTGAAGCTTTCTTT	CASSFRTGGDWLGAEAFF
.	TRBV7-2	TRBJ1-1	TRBD1	TGTGCCAGCAGCTCAGGGGGGCTTAGCACTGAAGCTTTCTTT	CASSSGGLSTEAFF
.	TRBV5-4	TRBJ2-1	TRBD1	TGTGCCAGCAGCGGGGGACAGGGGGCGAATGAGCAGTTCTTC	CASSGGQGANEQFF
few	TRBV7-2	TRBJ2-2	TRBD2	TGTGCCAGCAGCTTAGGGGCGGTAGCGGGGGGGCACGTCACCGGGGAGCTGTTTTTT	CASSLGAVAGGHVTGELFF
.	TRBV6-1	TRBJ1-6	.	TGTGCCAGCAGTGAAAGTGGGTACGGGGTCTTCTCACCCCTCCACTTT	CASSESGYGVFSPLHF
.	TRBV11-2	TRBJ2-5	TRBD1	TGTGCCAGCAGCCTTGGGACAGGGGAGACCCAGTACTTC	CASSLGTGETQYF
.	TRBV5-4	TRBJ2-5	.	TGTGCCAGCAGCTTGGCCGGACGGAACAAAAGGGGAGAGACCCAGTACTTC	CASSLAGRNKRGETQYF
.	TRBV7-9	TRBJ2-3	.	TGTGCCAGCAGCCCCCGGGAGGGGGCCTTAAAGGATACGCAGTATTTT	CASSPREGALKDTQYF
.	TRBV7-9	TRBJ1-2	.	TGTGCCAGCAGGGGCGAGCTCTATGGCTACACCTTC	CASRGELYGYTF
.	TRBV19	TRBJ1-5	.	TGTGCCAGTAGACTACAGGGAATTCGTCAGCCCCAGCATTTT	CASRLQGIRQPQHF
few	TRBV7-9	TRBJ1-4	.	TGTGCCAGCAGTCCAGGGATTTTGGGTGAAAAACTGTTTTTT	CASSPGILGEKLFF
once	TRBV3-1/TRBV3-2	TRBJ1-4	.	TGTGCCAGCACCCAGCGGGGGCCTGGTGAAAAACTGTTTTTT	CASTQRGPGEKLFF
.	TRBV5-1	TRBJ2-1	.	TGCGCCAGCAGCTTGGCGGGTAGCACATTCTACAATGAGCAGTTCTTC	CASSLAGSTFYNEQFF
few	TRBV2	TRBJ2-2	TRBD2	TGTGCCGGAATTTCAGACAGTGGACTAGCGGGACGGAATTCCGGGGAGCTGTTTTTT	CAGISDSGLAGRNSGELFF
.	TRBV2	TRBJ2-1	TRBD2	TGTGCCAGCATCGATCGGCGGGGGGGCTCCTACAATGAGCAGTTCTTC	CASIDRRGGSYNEQFF
few	TRBV5-1	TRBJ1-1	TRBD1	TGCGCCAGCAGCTGGGGACAGGGGGGCACTGAAGCTTTCTTT	CASSWGQGGTEAFF
.	TRBV21-1	TRBJ2-1	.	TGTGCCAGCAGCCGAGACGGGACTAGCGGGGGGACCGTCTTCAATGAGCAGTTCTTC	CASSRDGTSGGTVFNEQFF
few	TRBV18	TRBJ1-5	.	TGTGCCAGCTCACCACCGGGGAGGAATAGCAATCAGCCCCAGCATTTT	CASSPPGRNSNQPQHF
.	TRBV7-9	TRBJ1-1	.	TGTGCCAGCAGCCGACTACAGGGGAACACTGAAGCTTTCTTT	CASSRLQGNTEAFF
.	TRBV2	TRBJ2-2	TRBD1	TGTGCCAGCAGTTCTCTCGAGACAGGGCAGTCCGGGGAGCTGTTTTTT	CASSSLETGQSGELFF
few	TRBV7-6	TRBJ2-1	.	TGTGCCAGCAGCTTAGCGGGGGCCTCCAATGAGCAGTTCTTC	CASSLAGASNEQFF